The present T cell receptor (beta chain) was sequenced within a study of PD-L1 blockade in urothelial cancer. Stated time point: peripheral blood 6 weeks after treatment start. Sequencing used immunoSEQ multiplex PCR; TCRdb keeps in-frame clones, though not all of them. The sample includes fewer than 90,000 clones, 85% to 95% of them seen just once. The CDR3 is 13 residues long. Germline V lookup: CDR1 LNHDA, CDR2 SQIVND (reference sequence). V lost 3 bases, J lost 2 bases, and 7 bases lay in between. This clonotype was obtained from a woman older than 75 with urothelial cancer. The starting material was PBMCs, obtained around atezolizumab (anti-PD-L1) treatment. V is TRBV19 and J is TRBJ2-5; no firm D call. CDR3 sequence reads: CASSMARQETQYF. CDR3 nucleotide sequence: TGTGCCAGTAGTATGGCCAGACAAGAGACCCAGTACTTC.